This is a list of T cell receptor beta chains from one sample in a study of blood T cell repertoires in COVID-19. TCRdb's copy holds only in-frame clones and misses some; the assay was immunoSEQ multiplex PCR. This sample carries more than 50,000 clones, 70% to 90% of them seen once, and the ten largest clones take about 16%. Sequenced input: peripheral blood. Every receptor here comes from a human donor in a cohort sampled during active COVID-19. Each CDR3 is given with its conserved first and last residue. D genes are given only for firm matches. Only part of the rows carry a size: once, few, many, or a class if the clone is expanded.

.,TRBV11-3,TRBJ1-3,.,CASSARQESSGNTIYF,TGTGCCAGCAGCGCCCGACAGGAGAGCTCTGGAAACACCATATATTTT
.,TRBV29-1,TRBJ2-5,.,CSVGVLAQNAGTQYF,TGCAGCGTTGGGGTTCTAGCGCAAAACGCGGGGACCCAGTACTTC
few,TRBV24-1,TRBJ2-2,.,CATSDYDSPNTGELFF,TGTGCCACCAGTGATTACGACAGCCCGAACACCGGGGAGCTGTTTTTT
once,TRBV19,TRBJ2-7,.,CASRPTRGVEQYF,TGTGCCAGTAGGCCCACACGAGGAGTCGAGCAGTACTTC
.,TRBV6-2/TRBV6-3,TRBJ1-2,TRBD1,CASSQGQGWNYGYTF,TGTGCCAGCAGTCAGGGACAGGGCTGGAACTATGGCTACACCTTC
.,TRBV12-3/TRBV12-4,TRBJ2-7,TRBD1,CASSTGQGGEQYF,TGTGCCAGCAGTACGGGACAGGGCGGCGAGCAGTACTTC
few,TRBV7-9,TRBJ1-2,TRBD1,CASSAETGHTAYGYTF,TGTGCCAGCAGCGCGGAGACAGGGCATACCGCATATGGCTACACCTTC
.,TRBV6-1,TRBJ2-7,.,CASSESGRVGGEQYF,TGTGCCAGCAGTGAATCGGGCAGGGTAGGTGGCGAGCAGTACTTC
.,TRBV11-2,TRBJ1-1,.,CASSLTDRLNTEAFF,TGTGCCAGCAGCTTAACTGACAGGCTGAACACTGAAGCTTTCTTT
.,TRBV19,TRBJ2-2,.,CASQENTGELFF,TGTGCCAGCCAGGAGAACACCGGGGAGCTGTTTTTT
.,TRBV24-1,TRBJ1-2,.,CATSGEGYGYTF,TGTGCCACCAGTGGGGAGGGGTATGGCTACACCTTC
few,TRBV24-1,TRBJ1-2,.,CATSEIVLRTSYGYTF,TGTGCCACCAGTGAGATAGTACTCCGCACCTCCTATGGCTACACCTTC
.,TRBV18,TRBJ2-3,.,CASSPGGQGPDTQYF,TGTGCCAGCTCACCAGGGGGCCAGGGCCCAGATACGCAGTATTTT
.,TRBV3-1/TRBV3-2,TRBJ1-2,.,CASSQGLRLLGGGYTF,TGTGCCAGCAGCCAGGGTCTTAGGCTTCTAGGGGGAGGCTACACCTTC
.,TRBV7-8,TRBJ2-7,TRBD1,CASSLAGTAITYEQYF,TGTGCCAGCAGCTTAGCAGGGACAGCCATAACTTACGAGCAGTACTTC
.,TRBV19,TRBJ1-5,.,CASSKEGPSNENQPQHF,TGTGCCAGTAGTAAAGAGGGGCCTTCGAACGAAAATCAGCCCCAGCATTTT
.,TRBV27,TRBJ2-1,.,CASSSNRVEQFF,TGTGCCAGCAGTTCAAACAGGGTTGAGCAGTTCTTC
.,TRBV6-5,TRBJ2-7,TRBD1,CASSFDRGHPREYF,TGTGCCAGCAGCTTCGACAGGGGGCACCCGCGGGAGTACTTC
.,TRBV6-6,TRBJ2-3,TRBD2,CASSSSGGGPDTQYF,TGTGCCAGCAGTTCAAGCGGGGGGGGCCCAGATACGCAGTATTTT
.,TRBV24-1,TRBJ1-5,.,CATSGTDLQPQHF,TGTGCCACCAGTGGGACTGATTTGCAGCCCCAGCATTTT
.,TRBV5-6,TRBJ2-3,TRBD2,CASSLVAGVDTQYF,TGTGCCAGCAGCTTGGTAGCGGGGGTCGATACGCAGTATTTT
.,TRBV6-5,TRBJ2-5,.,CASSYQGRETQYF,TGTGCCAGCAGTTACCAGGGAAGAGAGACCCAGTACTTC
.,TRBV10-2,TRBJ1-3,.,CASIREPGNTIYF,TGCGCCAGCATCCGGGAGCCTGGAAACACCATATATTTT
.,TRBV15,TRBJ2-5,TRBD2,CATSSPGGVETQYF,TGTGCCACCAGCAGCCCGGGGGGGGTAGAGACCCAGTACTTC
.,TRBV10-3,TRBJ2-3,TRBD2,CAISTTSGGRTDTQYF,TGTGCCATCAGTACGACTAGCGGGGGACGCACAGATACGCAGTATTTT
.,TRBV10-3,TRBJ1-5,.,CAISVQGNQPQHF,TGTGCCATCAGTGTGCAGGGCAATCAGCCCCAGCATTTT
.,TRBV5-6,TRBJ2-5,.,CASSLQGTQYF,TGTGCCAGCAGCTTACAGGGGACCCAGTACTTC
.,TRBV19,TRBJ1-1,TRBD1,CASSQGARTEAFF,TGTGCCAGTAGTCAGGGGGCGCGGACTGAAGCTTTCTTT